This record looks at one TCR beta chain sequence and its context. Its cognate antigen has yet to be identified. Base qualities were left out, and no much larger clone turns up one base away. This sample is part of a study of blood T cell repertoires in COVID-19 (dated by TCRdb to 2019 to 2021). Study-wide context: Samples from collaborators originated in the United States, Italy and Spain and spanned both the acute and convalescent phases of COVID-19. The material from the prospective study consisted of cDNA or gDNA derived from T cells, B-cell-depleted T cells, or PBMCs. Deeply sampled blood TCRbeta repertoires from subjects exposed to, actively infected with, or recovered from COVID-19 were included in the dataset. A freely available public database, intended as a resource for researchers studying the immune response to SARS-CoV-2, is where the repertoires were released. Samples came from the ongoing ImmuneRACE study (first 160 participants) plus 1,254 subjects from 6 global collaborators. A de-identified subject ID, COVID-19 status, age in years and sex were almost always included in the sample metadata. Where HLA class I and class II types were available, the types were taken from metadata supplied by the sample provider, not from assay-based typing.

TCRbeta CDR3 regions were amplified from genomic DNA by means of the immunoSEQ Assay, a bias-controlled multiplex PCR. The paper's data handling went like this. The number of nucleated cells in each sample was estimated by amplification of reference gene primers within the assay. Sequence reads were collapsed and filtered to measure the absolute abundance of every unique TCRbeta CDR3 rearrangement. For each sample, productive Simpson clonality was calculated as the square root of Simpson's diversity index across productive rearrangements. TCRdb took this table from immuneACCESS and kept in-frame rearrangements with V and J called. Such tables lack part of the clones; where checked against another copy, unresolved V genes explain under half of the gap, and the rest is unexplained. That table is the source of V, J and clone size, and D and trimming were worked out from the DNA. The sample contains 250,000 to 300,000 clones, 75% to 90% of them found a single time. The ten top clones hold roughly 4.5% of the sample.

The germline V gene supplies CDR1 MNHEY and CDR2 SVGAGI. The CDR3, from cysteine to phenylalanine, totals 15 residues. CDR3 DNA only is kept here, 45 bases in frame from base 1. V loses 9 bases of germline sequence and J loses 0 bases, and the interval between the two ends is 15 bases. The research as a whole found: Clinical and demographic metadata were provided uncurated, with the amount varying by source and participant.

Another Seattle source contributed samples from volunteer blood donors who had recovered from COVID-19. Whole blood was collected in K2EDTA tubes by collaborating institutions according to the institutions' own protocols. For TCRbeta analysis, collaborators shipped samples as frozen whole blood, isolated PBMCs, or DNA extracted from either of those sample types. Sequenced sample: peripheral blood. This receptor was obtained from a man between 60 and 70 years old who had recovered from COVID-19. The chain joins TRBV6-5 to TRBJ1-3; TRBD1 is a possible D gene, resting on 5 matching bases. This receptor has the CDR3 CASHTGGNSGNTIYF. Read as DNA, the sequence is TGTGCCAGTCATACGGGGGGTAACTCTGGAAACACCATATATTTT.